This T cell receptor beta chain was found in a study of blood T cell repertoires in COVID-19. Study-wide background: Acute and convalescent COVID-19 samples came from the United States, Italy and Spain. Sample material is recorded as cDNA or gDNA derived from T cells, B-cell-depleted T cells, or PBMCs.

TCRdb's table, derived via immunoSEQ multiplex PCR, lists solely in-frame clones and lacks some. The sample lists 250,000 to 400,000 clones, roughly nine tenths occurring once. Sequencing was carried out using PBMCs or T cells enriched from blood (not recorded which). The clonotype comes from a man in his 60s who had recovered from COVID-19.

CDR3 sequence (DNA): TGTGCTAGTGGTTTGGGTGTCCCGGGTGGGTCCCTCCACTTT. Translated: CASGLGVPGGSLHF. This chain links TRBV12-5 with TRBJ1-6, with unresolved D. V was shortened by 1 base and J by 14 bases, with 15 bases between the two germline ends. The V gene's germline CDR1 is LGHNT and CDR2 FRNRAP. This CDR3 is 14 amino acids long.